This T cell receptor (beta chain) stems from a study of CD8+ T cells in alopecia areata. In germline, CDR1 is SGHVS, CDR2 FNYEAQ. V dropped 6 bases and J dropped 0; count of bases not matched to a gene: 7. This CDR3 has 15 residues. Extracted RNA was reverse transcribed into cDNA, the sequencing template. Profiled with immunoSEQ multiplex PCR; TCRdb holds only in-frame clones, not every one. The table has 180,000 or so clones, roughly 66% seen once. In the case of this clone: The antigen remains unidentified.

Findings and caveats of the study: Although TCR sharing was seen in mice, sharing across patients was less clear, possibly for HLA-related reasons. Sequence data from scalp samples additionally include resident alphabeta T cells of normal skin.

J is TRBJ2-5 and V is TRBV7-6, with 7 bases lining up with TRBD1. This clonotype was obtained from a human donor with alopecia areata. This specimen was CD8+ T cells sorted from blood, taken at week 0. CDR3 DNA sequence: TGTGCCAGCAGGCCCACAGGGGCGTACCAAGAGACCCAGTACTTC. Translated, it gives CASRPTGAYQETQYF.